The 31 T cell receptor beta chains listed next were all sequenced from one sample in a study of metastatic and nonmetastatic thyroid tumors. Thyroid surgery was preceded by no treatment in any patient. TCRdb reanalyzed the PCR reads via MiXCR. The table shows about 40,000 clones, with approximately 15% occurring only once. The sequenced material came from blood. All receptors come from a female donor with papillary thyroid cancer or a benign thyroid nodule (not recorded which). Some clones in this sample may be carry-over from other donors' samples.

This clone has only one observation. The CDR3 DNA sequence: TGCGCCAGCAGCATCTTCTTTTGGACAGTCGTCTACGAGCAGTACTTC. This codes for CASSIFFWTVVYEQYF. V gene TRBV5-1 combines with J gene TRBJ2-7; a possible D gene is TRBD1 (6 bases). V dropped 4 bases and J dropped 3 bases, with 20 bases sitting between them. This CDR3 contains 16 residues. Looked up from germline, CDR1 is SGHRS and CDR2 is YFSETQ.

In this sample, this clone turned up many times. The chain carries TRBV5-1 and TRBJ2-2; no reliable D call. This CDR3 has 12 residues. Germline V gives CDR1 SGHRS, CDR2 YFSETQ. V was cut by 4 bases and J by 5 bases, with 6 bases left in between. CDR3 in DNA: TGCGCCAGCAGCCAGAGGACCGGGGAGCTGTTTTTT. It is translated as CASSQRTGELFF.

This clone was counted many times. This sequence joins TRBV29-1 and TRBJ2-2, with a tentative D call TRBD2 (6 bases). The CDR3 runs 15 residues. V was clipped by 3 bases and J by 2 bases, with 13 bases between them. CDR1 and CDR2 (germline): SQVTM, ANQGSEA. The DNA for the CDR3 is TGCAGCGTTGATGGCGGGGCAGTCAACACCGGGGAGCTGTTTTTT. The encoded protein is CSVDGGAVNTGELFF.

Ten or more counts support this clone. Other DNA sequences from this sample encode an identical CDR3 as well. The chain has TRBV5-1 and TRBJ1-5; D is uncertain. This CDR3 region has 13 residues. Germline V gene sequence: CDR1 SGHRS, CDR2 YFSETQ. V lost 0 bases, J lost 6 bases, and 7 bases lay in between. The CDR3 DNA is TGCGCCAGCAGCTTGGCCCGGGGTCAGCCCCAGCATTTT. Translating gives CASSLARGQPQHF.

This clone was detected only a few times. This chain joins TRBV6-2 or TRBV6-3 and TRBJ2-7; no firm D call. Germline V gene data show CDR1 as MNHEY and CDR2 as SVGEGT. Trimming took 7 bases from V and 6 from J, leaving 10 bases between them. The CDR3 extends over 11 amino acids. CDR3 nucleotide sequence: TGTGCCAGCAAAACAGTCGGCGAGCAGTACTTC. Its translation is CASKTVGEQYF.

J is TRBJ2-3 and V is TRBV14; no clear D gene. This CDR3 has 15 residues. CDR1 is SGHDN, CDR2 FVKESK, per germline. V lost 0 bases, J lost 13 bases, and 20 bases lay in between. This CDR3 reads CASSQDRRTTGSEYF. Written as DNA, the CDR3 is TGTGCCAGCAGCCAAGATAGGCGTACAACCGGGTCGGAGTATTTT.

This clone has ten or more counts. The chain recombines TRBV6-5 with TRBJ1-1; no reliable D call. The V and J ends lost 0 bases and 8 bases respectively, with 13 bases between them. The CDR3 has 14 residues. Per the germline V gene, CDR1 is MNHEY and CDR2 is SVGAGI. CDR3 in amino acids: CASSYSMLPGEAFF. The CDR3 nucleotides are TGTGCCAGCAGTTACTCGATGCTCCCTGGAGAAGCTTTCTTT.

This clone has just a few counts. The chain is built from TRBV30 and TRBJ2-5; D may match TRBD1 or TRBD2 (7 bases each). Trimming pared 3 bases from V and 4 bases from J, leaving 15 bases between. The CDR3 consists of 14 residues. Germline V gene lookup returns CDR1 GTSNPN and CDR2 SVGIG (reference sequence). CDR3 residues: CAWRTGRGPETQYF. CDR3 coding DNA: TGTGCCTGGAGGACAGGGAGGGGTCCAGAGACCCAGTACTTC.

This chain uses TRBV12-3 or TRBV12-4 with TRBJ2-2; D may be TRBD1 (6 bases). The CDR3 runs to 13 residues. V was trimmed by 10 bases and J by 2 bases, leaving 11 bases between them. The CDR3 sequence: CANVQGNTGELFF. The DNA of the CDR3 is TGTGCCAACGTACAGGGTAACACCGGGGAGCTGTTTTTT.

This clone was recorded at least ten times. This chain uses TRBV4-2 with TRBJ1-1, with 8 bases that match TRBD1. Unmatched junction bases numbered 12, after V lost 8 bases and J lost 1 base. The germline V gene has CDR1 LGHNA and CDR2 YNFKEQ. The CDR3 runs to 16 residues. CDR3 protein: CASGKTGVFSNTEAFF. The DNA of the CDR3 is TGTGCCAGCGGGAAGACAGGGGTTTTTTCGAACACTGAAGCTTTCTTT.

This clone was seen at least ten times. The chain joins TRBV12-5 to TRBJ2-2; a weak D match, TRBD1 (5 bases). CDR1 is LGHNT and CDR2 is FRNRAP in the germline V gene. V shed 0 bases and J shed 4 bases, with 9 bases lying between them. The length of the CDR3 is 15 residues. The DNA of the CDR3 is TGTGCTAGTGGTTTGGTTCACGACAGCACCGGGGAGCTGTTTTTT. Residues: CASGLVHDSTGELFF.

This clone was seen many times. The V gene is TRBV6-5, the J gene TRBJ2-7; no clear D. In germline, CDR1 is MNHEY, CDR2 SVGAGI. Trimming left V 0 bases short and J 5 bases short, with 14 bases between. This CDR3 has 15 residues. CDR3 amino acids: CASSYSGLVGHEQYF. The CDR3 DNA reads TGTGCCAGCAGTTACTCGGGCCTAGTTGGCCACGAGCAGTACTTC.

This clone was recorded many times. The chain uses TRBV20-1 and TRBJ2-7; 10 bases are shared with TRBD1. With 3 bases clipped from V and 0 bases from J, the junction kept 2 bases outside the gene matches. The CDR3 has 14 residues. Germline V CDR1 and CDR2: DFQATT, SNEGSKA (reference sequence). The CDR3 nucleotides are TGCAGTGCTAGGGACAGGGGGACCTCCTACGAGCAGTACTTC. This translates into CSARDRGTSYEQYF.

This clone was recorded many times. This sequence joins TRBV19 and TRBJ1-4; D not certain. V shed 3 bases and J shed 8 bases, with 4 bases lying between them. CDR3 length equals 11 residues. Germline V lookup: CDR1 LNHDA, CDR2 SQIVND (reference sequence). The CDR3 DNA follows: TGTGCCAGTAGTATCCAGGAAAAACTGTTTTTT. Its translation: CASSIQEKLFF.

This clone was counted many times. DNA of the CDR3: TGTGCCATCACCCAAGGACAGGGGAAAGAGACCCAGTACTTC. This sequence encodes CAITQGQGKETQYF. The V gene is TRBV10-3, the J gene TRBJ2-5; 9 bases match TRBD1. Trimming took 7 bases from V and 3 from J; bases not matched to a gene: 6. The CDR3 has 14 residues. Germline assignment: CDR1 ENHRY and CDR2 SYGVKD.

This clone was counted many times. The chain links TRBV2 to TRBJ1-1; 7 bases match TRBD1. The CDR3 totals 13 residues. Unmatched junction bases numbered 7, after V lost 2 bases and J lost 10 bases. Per germline, CDR1 SNHLY and CDR2 FYNNEI. The CDR3 DNA reads as TGTGCCAGCAGTGAAAGTGTGGCAGGGGGAGCTTTCTTT. Its protein is CASSESVAGGAFF. The whole variable domain, remainder taken from reference TRBV2 and TRBJ1-1, is EPEVTQTPSHQVTQMGQEVILRCVPISNHLYFYWYRQILGQKVEFLVSFYNNEISEKSEIFDDQFSVERPDGSNFTLKIRSTKLEDSAMYFCASSESVAGGAFFGQGTRLTVV.

This clone showed up just a few times. The chain recombines TRBV3-1 with TRBJ1-1; TRBD1 agrees at 7 bases. The CDR3 runs to 14 residues. V dropped 4 bases and J dropped 3; count of bases not matched to a gene: 5. Germline V CDR1 and CDR2: LGHDT, YNNKEL (reference sequence). The CDR3 sequence is CASSRSDRDTEAFF. CDR3 bases: TGTGCCAGCAGCCGGTCAGACAGGGACACTGAAGCTTTCTTT.

This clone was seen repeatedly, ten times or more. The chain joins TRBV6-4 to TRBJ1-5; TRBD1 is a possible D gene (5 bases). V was clipped by 8 bases and J by 5 bases, with 22 bases between them. CDR3 length: 16 residues. Germline V gene data show CDR1 as MRHNA and CDR2 as SNTAGT. CDR3 region: CASGGGTPEGHQPQHF. For the CDR3, the DNA is TGTGCCAGCGGCGGCGGGACCCCAGAAGGCCATCAGCCCCAGCATTTT.

There are many counts of this clone. The chain employs TRBV7-2 and TRBJ2-3; D may be TRBD2 (5 bases). The germline gives CDR1 SGHTA, CDR2 FQGNSA. V was cut by 3 bases and J by 4 bases, with 14 bases left in between. The CDR3 loop spans 15 amino acids. CDR3 nucleotide sequence: TGTGCCAGCAGCTTTAAAGCGACCGGGGCAGATACGCAGTATTTT. Translating it yields CASSFKATGADTQYF. Complete variable domain (other parts from reference TRBV7-2 and TRBJ2-3): GAGVSQSPSNKVTEKGKDVELRCDPISGHTALYWYRQSLGQGLEFLIYFQGNSAPDKSGLPSDRFSAERTGGSVSTLTIQRTQQEDSAVYLCASSFKATGADTQYFGPGTRLTVL.

The sample holds many counts of this clone. The rearrangement uses TRBV6-1 and TRBJ1-1; possibly TRBD1 for D (5 bases). The V end lost 5 bases, the J end lost 7 bases, and 17 bases lay between the germline ends. Per the germline V gene, CDR1 is MNHNS and CDR2 is SASEGT. CDR3 length: 14 amino acids. CDR3 nucleotide sequence: TGTGCCAGCAGTATTGACGAACTCCAGGGTGAAGCTTTCTTT. Its protein is CASSIDELQGEAFF.

This clone has a count of ten or more. The rearrangement uses TRBV7-2 and TRBJ1-1; no clear D gene. V lost 1 base to trimming and J lost 0 bases, with 6 bases between them. Germline V gene data show CDR1 as SGHTA and CDR2 as FQGNSA. The CDR3 length is 14 residues. Here the CDR3 DNA reads TGTGCCAGCAGCTTAGTATGGATGAACACTGAAGCTTTCTTT. Translation: CASSLVWMNTEAFF.

The sample holds many counts of this clone. This sequence joins TRBV7-6 and TRBJ2-3, with 12 bases fitting TRBD2. Looked up from germline, CDR1 is SGHVS and CDR2 is FNYEAQ. Trimming at V came to 5 bases and at J to 4 bases, leaving 4 bases not matched to a gene. The length of the CDR3 is 15 residues. The CDR3 spells CASSPSGRAADTQYF. The CDR3 DNA reads TGTGCCAGCAGCCCTAGCGGGAGGGCGGCAGATACGCAGTATTTT.

This clone was seen at least ten times. The chain employs TRBV10-2 and TRBJ1-1, with no clear D. The CDR3 sequence is 14 residues long. Germline-derived CDR1 and CDR2 are WSHSY and SAAADI. V lost 4 bases to trimming and J lost 9 bases, with 18 bases between them. DNA for the CDR3: TGCGCCAGCAGTGGGGGAAAACAGTACCGACAAGCTTTCTTT. Its protein product is CASSGGKQYRQAFF.

This clone was seen just once. Lacking the conserved final phenylalanine or tryptophan, this CDR3 likely reflects a read error. The DNA is left out, because the CDR3 cannot be placed on it with certainty; the CDR3 is given as TCRdb lists it. The chain uses TRBV19 and TRBJ2-1; TRBD1 was called by the table and not checked on the DNA. Inclusive of both ends, the CDR3 amounts to 16 amino acids. The germline gives CDR1 LNHDA, CDR2 SQIVND (reference sequence). The CDR3 region is CASSIEGQGPYNEQSL.

This clone was observed many times. The chain combines TRBV9 with TRBJ2-1; D gene uncertain. Germline V CDR1 and CDR2: SGDLS, YYNGEE. There are 15 residues in the CDR3. V lost 0 bases and J 5 bases, leaving 12 bases between the germline ends. The CDR3 bases are TGTGCCAGCAGCGTAGGCTCCGAACCTAACAATGAGCAGTTCTTC. It yields the protein CASSVGSEPNNEQFF.

This clone has a count of ten or more. This same CDR3 is encoded by further DNA sequences in the sample. This chain uses TRBV5-1 with TRBJ2-5; D is uncertain. Germline V gene sequence: CDR1 SGHRS, CDR2 YFSETQ. CDR3 length: 14 amino acids. V dropped 0 bases and J dropped 1 base, with 7 bases sitting between them. Here the CDR3 reads CASSLATAQETQYF. CDR3 DNA sequence: TGCGCCAGCAGCTTGGCGACGGCCCAAGAGACCCAGTACTTC.

This clone was recorded many times. Other nucleotide sequences in the sample specify the same CDR3. The rearrangement uses TRBV20-1 and TRBJ1-4, with D tentatively TRBD1 (6 bases). The V gene's germline CDR1 is DFQATT and CDR2 SNEGSKA (reference sequence). This CDR3 contains 12 residues. Trimming pared 0 bases from V and 8 bases from J, leaving 7 bases between. This CDR3 reads CSARDGGEKLFF. The CDR3 DNA reads TGCAGTGCTAGAGATGGGGGCGAAAAACTGTTTTTT.

This clone has only a few counts. The chain combines TRBV28 with TRBJ1-5; TRBD1 might be the D (5 bases). CDR3 length: 12 amino acids. In germline, CDR1 is MDHEN, CDR2 SYDVKM. Trimming shortened V by 7 bases and J by 11 bases, and 15 bases separated the two germline ends. CDR3 nucleotides: TGTGCCAGCACCACACCCAGGGTGTCCCAGCATTTT. This sequence encodes CASTTPRVSQHF. Full variable domain (remainder filled in from reference TRBV28 and TRBJ1-5): DVKVTQSSRYLVKRTGEKVFLECVQDMDHENMFWYRQDPGLGLRLIYFSYDVKMKEKGDIPEGYSVSREKKERFSLILESASTNQTSMYLCASTTPRVSQHFGDGTRLSIL.

Ten or more counts support this clone. The V and J genes are TRBV12-3 or TRBV12-4 and TRBJ1-2, with a tentative D call TRBD1 (5 bases). The ends were cut back, 7 bases at V and 8 bases at J, with 23 bases in the middle. This CDR3 is 15 amino acids long. The CDR3 here is CASKTQVGRMGGYTF. The CDR3 DNA sequence: TGTGCCAGCAAGACACAGGTGGGGAGGATGGGCGGCTACACCTTC.

This clone was seen a few times. V usage is TRBV28 and J usage is TRBJ2-3; D assignment may be TRBD1 or TRBD2 (5 bases each). The length of the CDR3 is 15 residues. The germline gives CDR1 MDHEN, CDR2 SYDVKM. V shed 4 bases and J shed 1 base, with 12 bases lying between them. As DNA, the CDR3 is TGTGCCAGCAGTTCCTGGGACGGTGGCACAGATACGCAGTATTTT. It encodes CASSSWDGGTDTQYF.

This clone was found many times. The chain couples TRBV6-7 to TRBJ1-1, with D perhaps matching TRBD1 (5 bases). TRBV6-7 counts as an open reading frame of uncertain function. This CDR3 is 17 amino acids long. Trimming shortened V by 3 bases and J by 0 bases, and 17 bases separated the two germline ends. The CDR3 sequence is CASSYPQPRTLNTEAFF. CDR3 coding DNA: TGTGCCAGCAGTTATCCACAACCCCGGACACTGAACACTGAAGCTTTCTTT.